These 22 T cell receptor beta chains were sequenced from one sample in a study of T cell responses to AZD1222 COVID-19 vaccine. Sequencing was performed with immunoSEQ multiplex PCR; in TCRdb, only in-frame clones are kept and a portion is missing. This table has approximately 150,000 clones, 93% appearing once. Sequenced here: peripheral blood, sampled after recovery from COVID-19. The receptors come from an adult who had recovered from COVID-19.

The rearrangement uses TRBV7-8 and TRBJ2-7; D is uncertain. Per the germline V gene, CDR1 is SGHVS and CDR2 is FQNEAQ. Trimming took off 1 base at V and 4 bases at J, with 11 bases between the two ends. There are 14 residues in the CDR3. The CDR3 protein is CASSLDSDGYEQYF. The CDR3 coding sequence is TGTGCCAGCAGCTTAGATTCGGACGGGTACGAGCAGTACTTC.

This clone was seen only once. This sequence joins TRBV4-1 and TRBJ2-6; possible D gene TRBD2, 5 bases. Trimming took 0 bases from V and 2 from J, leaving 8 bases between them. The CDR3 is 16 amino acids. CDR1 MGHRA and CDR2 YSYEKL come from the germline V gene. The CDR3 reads CASSQEGSAGANVLTF. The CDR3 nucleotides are TGCGCCAGCAGCCAAGAAGGGAGTGCTGGGGCCAACGTCCTGACTTTC.

CDR3 amino acids: CASSPFTPLQGNYGYTF. For the CDR3, the DNA is TGCGCCAGCAGCCCCTTTACCCCTTTACAGGGTAACTATGGCTACACCTTC. J is TRBJ1-2 and V is TRBV5-1, with a tentative D call TRBD1 (6 bases). Germline V gene lookup returns CDR1 SGHRS and CDR2 YFSETQ. This CDR3 comprises 17 residues. Trimming cost V 4 bases and J 1 base, with 20 bases left between them.

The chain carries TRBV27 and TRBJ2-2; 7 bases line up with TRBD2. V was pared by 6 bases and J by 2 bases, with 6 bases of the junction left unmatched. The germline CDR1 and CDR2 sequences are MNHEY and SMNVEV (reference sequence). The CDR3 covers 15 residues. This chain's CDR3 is CASRVSGTNTGELFF. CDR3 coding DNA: TGTGCCAGCAGAGTAAGCGGGACTAACACCGGGGAGCTGTTTTTT.

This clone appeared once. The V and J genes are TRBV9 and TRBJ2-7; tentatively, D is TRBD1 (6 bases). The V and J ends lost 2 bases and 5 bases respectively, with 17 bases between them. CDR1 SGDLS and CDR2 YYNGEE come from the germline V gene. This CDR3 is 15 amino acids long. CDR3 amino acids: CASSVGRGESDEQYF. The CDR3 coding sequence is TGTGCCAGCAGCGTCGGCAGGGGCGAGTCCGACGAGCAGTACTTC.

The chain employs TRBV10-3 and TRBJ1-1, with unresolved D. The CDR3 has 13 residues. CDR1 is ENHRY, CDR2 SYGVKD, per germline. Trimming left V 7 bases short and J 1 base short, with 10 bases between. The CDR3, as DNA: TGTGCCATCAAGCGTCAGAGGAACACTGAAGCTTTCTTT. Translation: CAIKRQRNTEAFF.

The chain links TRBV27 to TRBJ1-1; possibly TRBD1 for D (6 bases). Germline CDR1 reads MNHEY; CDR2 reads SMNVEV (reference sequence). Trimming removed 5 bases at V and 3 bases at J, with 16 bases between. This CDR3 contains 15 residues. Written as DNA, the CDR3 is TGTGCCAGCAGTCGCCAAGGGGGGGGAGACACTGAAGCTTTCTTT. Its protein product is CASSRQGGGDTEAFF.

Written as DNA, the CDR3 is TGTGCCAGCAGCTTAAGACGACAGTTGGATAATGGTGAGCAGTTCTTC. Its protein is CASSLRRQLDNGEQFF. The chain carries TRBV7-2 and TRBJ2-1; possible D gene TRBD1, 5 bases. V shed 2 bases and J shed 9 bases, with 20 bases lying between them. CDR1 is SGHTA and CDR2 is FQGNSA in the germline V gene. The CDR3 totals 16 residues.

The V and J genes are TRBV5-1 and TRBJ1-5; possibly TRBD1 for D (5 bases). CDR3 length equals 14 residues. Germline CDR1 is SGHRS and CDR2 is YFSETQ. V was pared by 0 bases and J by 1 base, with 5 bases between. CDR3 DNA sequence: TGCGCCAGCAGCTTGGGACAGAGCAATCAGCCCCAGCATTTT. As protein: CASSLGQSNQPQHF.

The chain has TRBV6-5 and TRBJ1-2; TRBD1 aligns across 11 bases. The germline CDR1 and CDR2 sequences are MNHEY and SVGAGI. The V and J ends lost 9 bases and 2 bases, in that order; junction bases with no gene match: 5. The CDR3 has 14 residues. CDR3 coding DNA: TGTGCCAGTACGGGACAGGGGGTAAACTATGGCTACACCTTC. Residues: CASTGQGVNYGYTF.

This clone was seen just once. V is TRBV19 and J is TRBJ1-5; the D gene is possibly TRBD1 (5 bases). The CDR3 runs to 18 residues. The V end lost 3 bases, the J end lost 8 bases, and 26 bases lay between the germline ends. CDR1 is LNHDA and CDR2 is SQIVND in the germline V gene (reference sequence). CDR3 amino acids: CASSMGFFRGSPIEPQHF. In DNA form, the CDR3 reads TGTGCCAGTAGTATGGGTTTTTTTCGGGGGTCCCCCATTGAGCCCCAGCATTTT. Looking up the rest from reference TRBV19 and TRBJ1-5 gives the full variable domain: DGGITQSPKYLFRKEGQNVTLSCEQNLNHDAMYWYRQDPGQGLRLIYYSQIVNDFQKGDIAEGYSVSREKKESFPLTVTSAQKNPTAFYLCASSMGFFRGSPIEPQHFGDGTRLSIL.

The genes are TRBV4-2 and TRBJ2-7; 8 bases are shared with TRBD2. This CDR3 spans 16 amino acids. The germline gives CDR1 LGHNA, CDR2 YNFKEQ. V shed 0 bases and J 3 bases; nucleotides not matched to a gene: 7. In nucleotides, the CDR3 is TGTGCCAGCAGCCAAGATCTGGCGGGAGGCCTCTACGAGCAGTACTTC. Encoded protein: CASSQDLAGGLYEQYF.

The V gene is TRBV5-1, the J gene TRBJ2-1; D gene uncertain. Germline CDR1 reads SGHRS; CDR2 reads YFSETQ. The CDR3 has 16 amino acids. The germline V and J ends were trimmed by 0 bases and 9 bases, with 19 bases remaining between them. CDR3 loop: CASSLGVMDPPGEQFF. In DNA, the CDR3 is TGCGCCAGCAGCTTGGGGGTTATGGATCCTCCAGGTGAGCAGTTCTTC.

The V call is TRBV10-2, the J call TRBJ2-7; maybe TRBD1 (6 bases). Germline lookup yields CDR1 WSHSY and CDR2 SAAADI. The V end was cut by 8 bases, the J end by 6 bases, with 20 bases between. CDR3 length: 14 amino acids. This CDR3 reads CASWDMGVPTEQYF. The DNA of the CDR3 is TGCGCCAGCTGGGACATGGGGGTCCCCACCGAGCAGTACTTC.

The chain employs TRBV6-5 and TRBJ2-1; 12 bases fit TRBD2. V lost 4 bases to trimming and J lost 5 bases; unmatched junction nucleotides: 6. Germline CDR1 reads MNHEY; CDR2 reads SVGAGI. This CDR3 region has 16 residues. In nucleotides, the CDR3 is TGTGCCAGCAGTTCGAGGACTAGCGGGATTGACAATGAGCAGTTCTTC. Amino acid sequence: CASSSRTSGIDNEQFF.

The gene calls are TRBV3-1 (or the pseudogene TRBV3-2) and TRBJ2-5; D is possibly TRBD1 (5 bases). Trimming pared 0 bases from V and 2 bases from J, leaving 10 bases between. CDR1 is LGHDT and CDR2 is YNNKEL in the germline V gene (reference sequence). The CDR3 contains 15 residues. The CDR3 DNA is TGTGCCAGCAGCCAAGATTTGGGGCAACAAGAGACCCAGTACTTC. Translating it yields CASSQDLGQQETQYF.

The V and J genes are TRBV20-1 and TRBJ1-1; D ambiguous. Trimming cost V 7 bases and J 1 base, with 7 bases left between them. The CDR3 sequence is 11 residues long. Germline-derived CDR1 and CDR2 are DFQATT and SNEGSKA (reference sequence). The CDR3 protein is CSVEENTEAFF. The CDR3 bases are TGCAGTGTAGAAGAGAACACTGAAGCTTTCTTT.

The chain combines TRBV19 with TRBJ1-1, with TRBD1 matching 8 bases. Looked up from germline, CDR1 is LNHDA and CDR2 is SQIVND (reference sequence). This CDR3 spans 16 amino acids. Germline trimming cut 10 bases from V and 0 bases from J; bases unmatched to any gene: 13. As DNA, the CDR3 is TGTGCCACCAAAAGGGGGGTGACAGGGGTGAACACTGAAGCTTTCTTT. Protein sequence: CATKRGVTGVNTEAFF.

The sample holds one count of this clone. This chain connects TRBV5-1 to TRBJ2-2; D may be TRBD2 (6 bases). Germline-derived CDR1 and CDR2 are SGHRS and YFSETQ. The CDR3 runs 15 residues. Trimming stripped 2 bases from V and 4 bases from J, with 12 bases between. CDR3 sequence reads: CASSFSGGTTGELFF. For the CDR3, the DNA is TGCGCCAGCAGCTTCAGTGGCGGGACCACCGGGGAGCTGTTTTTT.

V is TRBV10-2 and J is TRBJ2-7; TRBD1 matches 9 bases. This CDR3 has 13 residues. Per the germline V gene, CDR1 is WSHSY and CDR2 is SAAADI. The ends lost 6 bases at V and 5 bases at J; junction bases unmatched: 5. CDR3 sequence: CASRTGGGNEQYF. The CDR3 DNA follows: TGCGCCAGCAGGACAGGGGGAGGAAACGAGCAGTACTTC.

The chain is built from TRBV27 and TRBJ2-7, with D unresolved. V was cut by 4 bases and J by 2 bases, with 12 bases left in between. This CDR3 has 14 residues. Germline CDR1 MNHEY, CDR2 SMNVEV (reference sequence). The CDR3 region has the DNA TGTGCCAGCAGTTCCACACGGCTAGCCTACGAGCAGTACTTC. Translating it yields CASSSTRLAYEQYF.

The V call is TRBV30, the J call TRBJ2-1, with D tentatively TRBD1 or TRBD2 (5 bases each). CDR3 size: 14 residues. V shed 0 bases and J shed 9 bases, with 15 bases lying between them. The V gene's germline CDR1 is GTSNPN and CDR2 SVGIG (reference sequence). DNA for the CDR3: TGTGCCTGGAGTGTAACGGGGACCCACGGTGAGCAGTTCTTC. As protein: CAWSVTGTHGEQFF.